These 17 T cell receptor beta chains came from one sample sequenced in a study of radiation and T cells in renal cell carcinoma. As for time point: baseline pretreatment blood. Treatment of the sample: 15 Gy SBRT to primary tumor, nephrectomy 4 weeks later. The assay was immunoSEQ multiplex PCR, and TCRdb's table has in-frame clones only and misses some. This sample has under 65,000 clones, with around 80% found just once. This material consisted of blood, taken from a patient whose treatment included radiotherapy and nephrectomy. The source of these receptors is a man aged 55 to 70 with renal cell carcinoma.

V and J are TRBV6-4 and TRBJ2-7; TRBD2 matches at 9 bases. The CDR3 contains 18 residues. CDR1 is MRHNA, CDR2 SNTAGT, per germline. Trimming removed 6 bases from V and 2 bases from J; junction bases left unmatched: 17. CDR3 region: CASRRVERGAELPYEQYF. The CDR3 region has the DNA TGTGCCAGCAGGAGGGTGGAGCGGGGGGCCGAGTTACCCTACGAGCAGTACTTC.

This chain uses TRBV15 with TRBJ2-3, with TRBD2 matching 8 bases. J gave up 6 bases and V 5 bases, and 10 bases lay outside the gene matches. The CDR3 is 15 residues long. CDR1 LNHNV and CDR2 YYDKDF come from the germline V gene (reference sequence). CDR3 DNA sequence: TGTGCCACCAGCCGAAAAGGGACTAGAGGGGATACGCAGTATTTT. Protein sequence: CATSRKGTRGDTQYF.

This rearrangement joins TRBV7-9 to TRBJ1-1; a possible D gene is TRBD1 (5 bases). V was trimmed by 10 bases and J by 0 bases, leaving 12 bases between them. This CDR3 is 13 amino acids long. Germline V gives CDR1 SEHNR, CDR2 FQNEAQ (reference sequence). CDR3 sequence: CAISKGLNTEAFF. CDR3 DNA: TGTGCCATCTCCAAGGGGTTGAACACTGAAGCTTTCTTT.

This chain links TRBV11-3 with TRBJ2-5; 9 bases fit TRBD2. The junction had 7 bases not matched to a gene; V was cut back by 5 bases and J by 0 bases. Germline assignment: CDR1 SGHNT and CDR2 YENEEA. This CDR3 is 16 amino acids long. In nucleotides, the CDR3 is TGTGCCAGCAGCCCTGGTGCTAGCGGGAACCAAGAGACCCAGTACTTC. Translation gives CASSPGASGNQETQYF.

The chain combines TRBV11-1 with TRBJ2-5; D gene unclear. The CDR3 extends over 14 amino acids. V shed 4 bases and J shed 5 bases, with 14 bases lying between them. The germline V gene encodes CDR1 SGHAT and CDR2 FQDESV (reference sequence). The CDR3 is CASSWGPLGETQYF. The CDR3, as DNA: TGTGCCAGCAGCTGGGGTCCCCTGGGGGAGACCCAGTACTTC.

This clone has only one observation. This rearrangement joins TRBV19 to TRBJ1-1; tentatively, D is TRBD1 (6 bases). The CDR3 runs 13 residues. Germline V gives CDR1 LNHDA, CDR2 SQIVND (reference sequence). Trimming removed 7 bases from V and 4 bases from J, with 13 bases in between. The CDR3 nucleotides are TGTGCCAGTAAATCTTCAGGGGTCACTGAAGCTTTCTTT. It encodes CASKSSGVTEAFF.

The chain couples TRBV7-8 to TRBJ2-7, with no clear D. The CDR3 totals 15 residues. Germline-derived CDR1 and CDR2 are SGHVS and FQNEAQ. Trimming removed 5 bases from V and 1 base from J, with 15 bases in between. In DNA form, the CDR3 reads TGTGCCAGCAGCAACCGGGCCGAAAGGTCCTACGAGCAGTACTTC. Its protein product is CASSNRAERSYEQYF.

This chain joins TRBV19 and TRBJ2-2; D may be TRBD1 (6 bases). Per the germline V gene, CDR1 is LNHDA and CDR2 is SQIVND (reference sequence). This CDR3 spans 15 amino acids. The V end was cut by 5 bases, the J end by 1 base, with 11 bases between. CDR3 bases: TGTGCCAGTAGTTTAGGGGGAGTGAACACCGGGGAGCTGTTTTTT. Protein sequence: CASSLGGVNTGELFF. The full variable domain, in which reference TRBV19 and TRBJ2-2 provide the parts outside the CDR3, is DGGITQSPKYLFRKEGQNVTLSCEQNLNHDAMYWYRQDPGQGLRLIYYSQIVNDFQKGDIAEGYSVSREKKESFPLTVTSAQKNPTAFYLCASSLGGVNTGELFFGEGSRLTVL.

The rearrangement uses TRBV7-2 and TRBJ1-5; D gene ambiguous. V shed 3 bases and J shed 0 bases, with 9 bases lying between them. The CDR3 totals 15 residues. From germline, CDR1 is SGHTA and CDR2 FQGNSA. In DNA, the CDR3 is TGTGCCAGCAGCTTCACAGCTTCTAGCAATCAGCCCCAGCATTTT. As protein: CASSFTASSNQPQHF.

The chain joins TRBV9 to TRBJ2-5; 8 bases map to TRBD2. Trimming took 3 bases from V and 5 from J; bases not matched to a gene: 15. This CDR3 is 17 amino acids long. Germline V gene data show CDR1 as SGDLS and CDR2 as YYNGEE. This CDR3 reads CASSAPTSADLAETQYF. Written as DNA, the CDR3 is TGTGCCAGCAGCGCTCCGACTAGCGCAGACCTCGCGGAGACCCAGTACTTC.

This clone was seen once. This rearrangement joins TRBV9 to TRBJ2-5; D perhaps matches TRBD2 (6 bases). This CDR3 region has 15 residues. V was trimmed by 0 bases and J by 0 bases, leaving 9 bases between them. Germline V gene sequence: CDR1 SGDLS, CDR2 YYNGEE. CDR3 sequence reads: CASSVDRGYQETQYF. The DNA of the CDR3 is TGTGCCAGCAGCGTAGACCGGGGGTACCAAGAGACCCAGTACTTC.

Here the CDR3 reads CASSYIGNGELFF. The CDR3 nucleotides are TGTGCCAGCAGTTACATTGGTAACGGGGAGCTGTTTTTT. The genes are TRBV6-5 and TRBJ2-2; D is ambiguous. V was cut by 2 bases and J by 7 bases, with 8 bases left in between. CDR1 and CDR2 from the germline V gene are MNHEY and SVGAGI. This CDR3 region has 13 residues.

V usage is TRBV19 and J usage is TRBJ1-2; D gene unclear. The CDR3 consists of 12 residues. The V and J ends lost 5 bases and 3 bases respectively, with 7 bases between them. CDR1 and CDR2 from the germline V gene are LNHDA and SQIVND (reference sequence). The CDR3: CASSFRDYGYTF. The CDR3 DNA reads as TGTGCCAGTAGTTTCCGTGACTATGGCTACACCTTC.

The gene calls are TRBV29-1 and TRBJ2-7; TRBD1 matches 12 bases. CDR1 is SQVTM and CDR2 is ANQGSEA in the germline V gene. The CDR3 totals 14 residues. J gave up 7 bases and V 2 bases, and 6 bases lay outside the gene matches. The CDR3 sequence: CSVEPGQGAWEQYF. Written as DNA, the CDR3 is TGCAGCGTTGAACCGGGACAGGGGGCATGGGAGCAGTACTTC.

The chain combines TRBV19 with TRBJ1-2; the D gene is possibly TRBD1 (5 bases). The V gene lost 5 bases and the J gene lost 1 base, with 11 bases spanning the gap. The CDR3 extends over 14 amino acids. Germline-derived CDR1 and CDR2 are LNHDA and SQIVND (reference sequence). The CDR3 nucleotides are TGTGCCAGTAGTCTCCAGGGTGATAACTATGGCTACACCTTC. Amino acid sequence: CASSLQGDNYGYTF.

This clone was observed a few times. V is TRBV5-1 and J is TRBJ2-3, with 9 positions matching TRBD1. V lost 4 bases to trimming and J lost 1 base; unmatched junction nucleotides: 4. Germline CDR1 is SGHRS and CDR2 is YFSETQ. This CDR3 has 15 residues. The CDR3 loop is CASSRGQGGTDTQYF. Here the CDR3 DNA reads TGCGCCAGCAGCCGGGGACAGGGAGGCACAGATACGCAGTATTTT.

The rearrangement uses TRBV29-1 and TRBJ1-1; possible D gene TRBD1, 5 bases. Germline CDR1 reads SQVTM; CDR2 reads ANQGSEA. The CDR3 contains 11 residues. CDR3 sequence reads: CTGGIDTEAFF. Written as DNA, the CDR3 is TGCACTGGGGGGATCGACACTGAAGCTTTCTTT.